This T cell receptor beta chain was obtained from a study of T-cell reconstitution after alpha-beta-depleted transplantation in children. Unique molecular identifiers were built into the TCRbeta library. TCRdb passed the PCR reads through MiXCR, listing each CDR3 protein once. Of about 500,000 distinct CDR3 sequences in the sample, over 9.5% are singletons; the top ten hold 13% to 15%. With 5 bases removed from V and 4 bases from J, the gap between germline ends came to 11 bases. CDR3 length: 13 amino acids. Per the germline V gene, CDR1 is SQVTM and CDR2 is ANQGSEA. The sample was PBMCs, mostly from graft donor cells, taken 180 days after TCRalphabeta/CD19-depleted stem cell transplant. This receptor was taken from a female patient between 2 and 15 years old who had a stem cell transplant for aplastic anemia, so the T cells may come from the graft donor. The chain combines TRBV29-1 with TRBJ2-2; D is ambiguous. The chain's CDR3 is CSVNIGATGELFF. The CDR3 coding sequence is TGCAGCGTTAATATCGGAGCCACCGGGGAGCTGTTTTTT.